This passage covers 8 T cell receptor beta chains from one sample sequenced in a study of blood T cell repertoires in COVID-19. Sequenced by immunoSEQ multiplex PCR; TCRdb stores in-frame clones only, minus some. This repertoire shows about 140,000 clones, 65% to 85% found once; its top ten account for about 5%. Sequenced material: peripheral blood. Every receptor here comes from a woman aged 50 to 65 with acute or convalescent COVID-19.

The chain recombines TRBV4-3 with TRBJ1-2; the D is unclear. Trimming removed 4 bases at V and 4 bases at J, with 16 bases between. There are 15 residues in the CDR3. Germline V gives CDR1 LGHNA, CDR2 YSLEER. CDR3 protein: CASSPTGAGAYGYTF. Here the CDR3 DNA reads TGCGCCAGCAGCCCCACCGGAGCCGGTGCCTATGGCTACACCTTC.

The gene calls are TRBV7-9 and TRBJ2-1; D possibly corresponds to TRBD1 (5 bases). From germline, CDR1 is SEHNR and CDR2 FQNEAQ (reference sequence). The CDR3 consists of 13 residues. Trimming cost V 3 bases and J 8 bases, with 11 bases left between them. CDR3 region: CASSFPGWDEQFF. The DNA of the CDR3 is TGTGCCAGCAGCTTCCCAGGGTGGGATGAGCAGTTCTTC.

DNA for the CDR3: TGCGCCAGCAGCCAACAGGGACTAGCGGGGAGGGGGGGCGATACGCAGTATTTT. It encodes CASSQQGLAGRGGDTQYF. V gene TRBV4-3 combines with J gene TRBJ2-3, with TRBD2 identical over 13 bases. Per the germline V gene, CDR1 is LGHNA and CDR2 is YSLEER. The CDR3 spans 18 residues. The V segment lost 2 bases and the J segment 6 bases; nucleotides outside the gene matches: 11.

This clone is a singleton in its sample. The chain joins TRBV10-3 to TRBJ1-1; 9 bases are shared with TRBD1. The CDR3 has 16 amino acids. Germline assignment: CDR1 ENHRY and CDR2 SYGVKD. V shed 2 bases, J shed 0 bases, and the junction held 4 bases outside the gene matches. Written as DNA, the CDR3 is TGTGCCATCAGTGAGGGGACAGGGATAATGAACACTGAAGCTTTCTTT. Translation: CAISEGTGIMNTEAFF.

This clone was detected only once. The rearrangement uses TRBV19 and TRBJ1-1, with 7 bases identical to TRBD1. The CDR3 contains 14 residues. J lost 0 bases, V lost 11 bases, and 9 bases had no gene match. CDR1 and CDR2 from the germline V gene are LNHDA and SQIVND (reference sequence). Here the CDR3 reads CASGEGGLNTEAFF. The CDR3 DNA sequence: TGTGCCTCGGGGGAAGGGGGCCTGAACACTGAAGCTTTCTTT. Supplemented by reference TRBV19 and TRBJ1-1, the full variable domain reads DGGITQSPKYLFRKEGQNVTLSCEQNLNHDAMYWYRQDPGQGLRLIYYSQIVNDFQKGDIAEGYSVSREKKESFPLTVTSAQKNPTAFYLCASGEGGLNTEAFFGQGTRLTVV.

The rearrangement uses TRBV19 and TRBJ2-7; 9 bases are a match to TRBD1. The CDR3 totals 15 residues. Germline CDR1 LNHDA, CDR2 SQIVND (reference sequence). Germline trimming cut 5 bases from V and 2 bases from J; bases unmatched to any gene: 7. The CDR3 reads CASSLRTGVAYEQYF. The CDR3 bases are TGTGCCAGTAGTCTGCGGACAGGGGTGGCCTACGAGCAGTACTTC.

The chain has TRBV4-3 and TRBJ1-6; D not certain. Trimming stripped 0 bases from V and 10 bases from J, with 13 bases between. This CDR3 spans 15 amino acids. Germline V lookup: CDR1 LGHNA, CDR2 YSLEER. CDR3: CASSQDRQPGSPLHF. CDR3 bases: TGCGCCAGCAGCCAAGACAGGCAACCCGGCTCACCCCTCCACTTT.

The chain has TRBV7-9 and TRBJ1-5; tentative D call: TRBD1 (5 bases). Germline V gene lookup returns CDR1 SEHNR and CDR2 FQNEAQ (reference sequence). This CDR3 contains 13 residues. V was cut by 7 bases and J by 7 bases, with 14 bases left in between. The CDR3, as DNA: TGTGCCAGCAAAGAATCGGGGGACCAGCCCCAGCATTTT. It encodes CASKESGDQPQHF.